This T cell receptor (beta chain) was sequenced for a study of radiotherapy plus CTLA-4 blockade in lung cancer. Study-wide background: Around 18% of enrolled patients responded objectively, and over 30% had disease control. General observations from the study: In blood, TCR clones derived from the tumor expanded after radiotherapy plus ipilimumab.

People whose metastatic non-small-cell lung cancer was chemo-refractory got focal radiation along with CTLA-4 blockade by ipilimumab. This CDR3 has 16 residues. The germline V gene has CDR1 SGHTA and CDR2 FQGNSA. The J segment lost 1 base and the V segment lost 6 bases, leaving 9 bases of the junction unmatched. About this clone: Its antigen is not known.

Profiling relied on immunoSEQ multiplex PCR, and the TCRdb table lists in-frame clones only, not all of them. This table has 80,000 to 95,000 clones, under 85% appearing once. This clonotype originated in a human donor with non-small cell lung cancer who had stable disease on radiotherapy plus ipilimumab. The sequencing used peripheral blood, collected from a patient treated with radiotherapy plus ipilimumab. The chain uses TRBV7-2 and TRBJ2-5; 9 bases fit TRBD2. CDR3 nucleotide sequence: TGTGCCAGCAGTCCGCAGCGGGGGGCTATCCAAGAGACCCAGTACTTC. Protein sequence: CASSPQRGAIQETQYF.